This entry describes one T cell receptor beta chain. Method: immunoSEQ multiplex PCR; TCRdb's copy keeps in-frame clones and lacks some. This sample yields 350,000 to 550,000 clones, of which roughly 90% are seen a single time; around 4.5% belongs to the top ten. V lost 6 bases to trimming and J lost 4 bases, with 12 bases between them. The CDR3 length is 13 residues. Germline V CDR1 and CDR2: LGHDT, YNNKEL (reference sequence). This sample was taken from a study of blood T cell repertoires in COVID-19. Overall study: In each case, the material was cDNA or gDNA derived from T cells, B-cell-depleted T cells, or PBMCs.

The sample comprised peripheral blood. The TCR sequence derives from a woman in her twenties or thirties with acute or convalescent COVID-19. The J gene is TRBJ2-5, the V gene TRBV3-1 (or the pseudogene TRBV3-2); tentatively, D is TRBD2 (6 bases). The CDR3 loop reads CASRQLAGETQYF. In nucleotides, the CDR3 is TGTGCCAGCAGACAACTAGCAGGAGAGACCCAGTACTTC.